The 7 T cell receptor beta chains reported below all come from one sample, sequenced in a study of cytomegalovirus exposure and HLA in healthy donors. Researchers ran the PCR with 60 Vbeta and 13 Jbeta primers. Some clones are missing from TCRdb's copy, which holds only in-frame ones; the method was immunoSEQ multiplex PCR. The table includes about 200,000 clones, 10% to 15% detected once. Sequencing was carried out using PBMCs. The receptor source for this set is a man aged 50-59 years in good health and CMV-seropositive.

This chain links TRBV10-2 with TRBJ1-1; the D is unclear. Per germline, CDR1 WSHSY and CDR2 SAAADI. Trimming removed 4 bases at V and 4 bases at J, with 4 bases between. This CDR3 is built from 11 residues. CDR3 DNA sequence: TGCGCCAGCAGTGGAGGCACTGAAGCTTTCTTT. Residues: CASSGGTEAFF.

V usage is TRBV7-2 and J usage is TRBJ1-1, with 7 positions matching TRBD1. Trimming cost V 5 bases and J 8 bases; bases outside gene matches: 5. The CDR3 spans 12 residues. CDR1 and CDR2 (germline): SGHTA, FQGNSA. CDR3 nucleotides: TGTGCCAGCAGCCTACTACAGGGGGAAGCTTTCTTT. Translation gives CASSLLQGEAFF. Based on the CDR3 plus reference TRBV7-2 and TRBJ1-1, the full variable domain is GAGVSQSPSNKVTEKGKDVELRCDPISGHTALYWYRQSLGQGLEFLIYFQGNSAPDKSGLPSDRFSAERTGGSVSTLTIQRTQQEDSAVYLCASSLLQGEAFFGQGTRLTVV.

CDR3 amino acids: CASSYAGAGQPQHF. CDR3 bases: TGTGCCAGCAGTTACGCAGGGGCCGGTCAGCCCCAGCATTTT. The J gene is TRBJ1-5, the V gene TRBV6-5, with D possibly being TRBD1 (6 bases). There are 14 residues in the CDR3. Germline-derived CDR1 and CDR2 are MNHEY and SVGAGI. V gave up 2 bases and J gave up 6 bases, with 11 bases separating them.

The CDR3 DNA sequence: TGCGCCAGCAGCCAAGTCTCTTCCTCTCATTCACCCCTCCACTTT. Its translation: CASSQVSSSHSPLHF. This rearrangement joins TRBV4-3 to TRBJ1-6; no clear D. The germline CDR1 and CDR2 sequences are LGHNA and YSLEER. The CDR3 is 15 residues long. V lost 1 base to trimming and J lost 8 bases, with 12 bases between them.

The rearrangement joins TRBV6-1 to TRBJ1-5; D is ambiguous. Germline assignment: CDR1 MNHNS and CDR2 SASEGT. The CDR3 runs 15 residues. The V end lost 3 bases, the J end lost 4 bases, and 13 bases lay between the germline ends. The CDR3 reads CASSEAQLLNQPQHF. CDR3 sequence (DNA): TGTGCCAGCAGTGAGGCCCAGTTATTAAATCAGCCCCAGCATTTT.

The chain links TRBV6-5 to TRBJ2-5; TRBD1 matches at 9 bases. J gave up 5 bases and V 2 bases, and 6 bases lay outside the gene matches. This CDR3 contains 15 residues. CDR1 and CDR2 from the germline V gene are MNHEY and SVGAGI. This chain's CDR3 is CASSYTGGRGETQYF. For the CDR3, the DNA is TGTGCCAGCAGTTACACAGGGGGCCGCGGGGAGACCCAGTACTTC.

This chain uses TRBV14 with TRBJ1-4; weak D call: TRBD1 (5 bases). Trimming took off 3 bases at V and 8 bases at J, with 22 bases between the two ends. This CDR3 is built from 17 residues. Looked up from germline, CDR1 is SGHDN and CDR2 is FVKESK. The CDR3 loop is CASSHDIGRSGGEKLFF. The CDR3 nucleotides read TGTGCCAGCAGCCACGATATCGGACGGTCCGGGGGGGAAAAACTGTTTTTT.